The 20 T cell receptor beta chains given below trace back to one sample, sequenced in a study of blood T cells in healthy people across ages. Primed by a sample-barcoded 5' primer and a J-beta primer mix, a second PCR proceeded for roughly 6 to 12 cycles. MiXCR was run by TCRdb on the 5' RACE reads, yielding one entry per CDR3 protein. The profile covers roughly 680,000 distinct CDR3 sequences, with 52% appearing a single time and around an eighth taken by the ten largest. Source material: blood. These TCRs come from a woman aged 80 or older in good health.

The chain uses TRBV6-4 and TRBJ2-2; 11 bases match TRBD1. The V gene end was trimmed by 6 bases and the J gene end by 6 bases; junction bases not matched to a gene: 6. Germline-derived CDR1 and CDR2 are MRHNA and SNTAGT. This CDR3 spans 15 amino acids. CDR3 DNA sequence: TGTGCCAGCAGAGGACAGGGGGCGAAAGCCGGGGAGCTGTTTTTT. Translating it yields CASRGQGAKAGELFF.

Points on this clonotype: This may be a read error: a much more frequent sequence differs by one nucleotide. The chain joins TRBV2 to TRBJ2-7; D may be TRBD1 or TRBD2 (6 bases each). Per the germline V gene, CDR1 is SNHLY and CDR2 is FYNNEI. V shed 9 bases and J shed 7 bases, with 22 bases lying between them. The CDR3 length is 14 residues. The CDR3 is CASRRGAPTHEQYF. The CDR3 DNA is TGTGCCAGTCGGAGGGGGGCCCCCACCCATGAGCAGTACTTC.

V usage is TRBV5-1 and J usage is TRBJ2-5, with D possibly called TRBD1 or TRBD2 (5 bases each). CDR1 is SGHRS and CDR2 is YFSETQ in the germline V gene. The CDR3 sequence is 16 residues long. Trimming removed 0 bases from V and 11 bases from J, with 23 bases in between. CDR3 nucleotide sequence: TGCGCCAGCAGCTTGGCCGGGGCAGGGCCCCCTAATGAGCAGTACTTC. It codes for CASSLAGAGPPNEQYF.

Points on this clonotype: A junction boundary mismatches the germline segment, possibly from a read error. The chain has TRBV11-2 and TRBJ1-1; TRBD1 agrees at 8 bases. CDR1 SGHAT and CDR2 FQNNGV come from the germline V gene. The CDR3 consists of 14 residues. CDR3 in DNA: TGTGTCAGCAGCTCTGTCAGGGGGCGGACTGAAGCTTTCTTT. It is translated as CVSSSVRGRTEAFF. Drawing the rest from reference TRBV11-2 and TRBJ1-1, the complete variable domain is EAGVAQSPRYKIIEKRQSVAFWCNPISGHATLYWYQQILGQGPKLLIQFQNNGVVDDSQLPKDRFSAERLKGVDSTLKIQPAKLEDSAVYLCVSSSVRGRTEAFFGQGTRLTVV.

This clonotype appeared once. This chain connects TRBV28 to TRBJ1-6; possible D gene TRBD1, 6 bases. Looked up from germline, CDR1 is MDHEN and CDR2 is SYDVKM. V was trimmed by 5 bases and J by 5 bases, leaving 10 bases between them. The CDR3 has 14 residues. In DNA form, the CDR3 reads TGTGCCAGCAGTCTGGACAGAAATAATTCACCCCTCCACTTT. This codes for CASSLDRNNSPLHF.

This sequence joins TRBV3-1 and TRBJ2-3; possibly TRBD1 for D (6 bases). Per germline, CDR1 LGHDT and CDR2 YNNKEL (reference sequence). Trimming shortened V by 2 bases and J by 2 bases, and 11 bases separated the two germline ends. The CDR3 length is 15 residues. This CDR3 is CASSQTWDTTDTQYF. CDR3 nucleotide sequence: TGTGCCAGCAGCCAAACGTGGGACACCACAGATACGCAGTATTTT.

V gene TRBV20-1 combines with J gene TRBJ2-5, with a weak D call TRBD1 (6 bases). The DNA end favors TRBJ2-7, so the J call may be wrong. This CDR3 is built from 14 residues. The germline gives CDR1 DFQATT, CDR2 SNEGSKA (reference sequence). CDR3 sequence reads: CSASSHGQSYEQYF. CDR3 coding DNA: TGCAGTGCTTCAAGCCATGGACAGAGCTACGAGCAGTACTTC.

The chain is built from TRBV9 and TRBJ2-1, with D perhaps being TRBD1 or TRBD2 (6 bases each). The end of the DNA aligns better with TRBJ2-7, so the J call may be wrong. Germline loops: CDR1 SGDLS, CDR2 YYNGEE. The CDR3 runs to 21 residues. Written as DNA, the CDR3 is TGTGCCAGCAGCGTAGCTATGGGGGCGGCTAGCGCCCGAACTTCTTACAATGAGCAGTACTTC. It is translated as CASSVAMGAASARTSYNEQYF.

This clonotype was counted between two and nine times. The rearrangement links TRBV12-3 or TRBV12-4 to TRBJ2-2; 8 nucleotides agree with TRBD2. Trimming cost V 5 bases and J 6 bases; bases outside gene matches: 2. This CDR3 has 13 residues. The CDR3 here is CASSPGGAGELFF. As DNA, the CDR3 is TGTGCCAGCAGTCCGGGGGGGGCCGGGGAGCTGTTTTTT.

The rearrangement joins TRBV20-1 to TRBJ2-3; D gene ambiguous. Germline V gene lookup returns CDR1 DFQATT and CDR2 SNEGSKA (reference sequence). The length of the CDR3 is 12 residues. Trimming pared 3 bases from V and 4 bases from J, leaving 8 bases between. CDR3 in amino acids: CSASSRADTQYF. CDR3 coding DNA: TGCAGTGCTAGCTCTAGGGCAGATACGCAGTATTTT.

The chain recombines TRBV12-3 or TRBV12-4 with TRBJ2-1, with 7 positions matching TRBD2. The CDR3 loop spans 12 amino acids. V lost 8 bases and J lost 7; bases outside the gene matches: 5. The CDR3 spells CASGRERNEQFF. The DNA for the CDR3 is TGTGCCAGCGGGCGGGAGAGGAATGAGCAGTTCTTC.

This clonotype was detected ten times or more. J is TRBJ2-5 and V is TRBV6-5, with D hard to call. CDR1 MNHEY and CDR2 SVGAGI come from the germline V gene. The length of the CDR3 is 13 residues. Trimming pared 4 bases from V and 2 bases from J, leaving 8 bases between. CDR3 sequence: CASSSVAQETQYF. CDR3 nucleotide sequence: TGTGCCAGCAGTTCCGTTGCTCAAGAGACCCAGTACTTC.

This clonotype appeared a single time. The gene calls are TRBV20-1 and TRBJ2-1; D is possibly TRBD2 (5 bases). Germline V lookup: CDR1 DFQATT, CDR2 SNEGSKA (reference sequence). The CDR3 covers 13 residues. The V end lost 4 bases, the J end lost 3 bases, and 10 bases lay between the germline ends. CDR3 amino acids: CSATGIFYNEQFF. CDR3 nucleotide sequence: TGCAGTGCTACCGGGATTTTCTACAATGAGCAGTTCTTC.

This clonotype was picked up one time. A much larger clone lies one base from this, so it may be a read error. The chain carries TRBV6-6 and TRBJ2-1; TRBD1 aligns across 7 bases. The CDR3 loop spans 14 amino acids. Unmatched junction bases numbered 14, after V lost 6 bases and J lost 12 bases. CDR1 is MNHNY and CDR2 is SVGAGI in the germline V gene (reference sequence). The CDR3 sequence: CASRAGTVGMGQFF. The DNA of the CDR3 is TGTGCCAGCAGAGCCGGGACAGTGGGTATGGGGCAGTTCTTC.

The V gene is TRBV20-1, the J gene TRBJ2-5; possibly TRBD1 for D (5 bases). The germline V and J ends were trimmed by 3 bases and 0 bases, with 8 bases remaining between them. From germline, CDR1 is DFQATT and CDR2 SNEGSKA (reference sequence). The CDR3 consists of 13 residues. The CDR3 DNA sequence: TGCAGTGCTAGGGGGCAGCACCAAGAGACCCAGTACTTC. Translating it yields CSARGQHQETQYF.

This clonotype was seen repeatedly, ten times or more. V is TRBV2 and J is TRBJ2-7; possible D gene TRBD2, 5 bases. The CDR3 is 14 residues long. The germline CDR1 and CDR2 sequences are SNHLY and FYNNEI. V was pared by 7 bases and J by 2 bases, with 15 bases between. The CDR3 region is CASKPAANPYEQYF. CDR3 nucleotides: TGTGCCAGCAAGCCAGCGGCGAACCCCTACGAGCAGTACTTC.

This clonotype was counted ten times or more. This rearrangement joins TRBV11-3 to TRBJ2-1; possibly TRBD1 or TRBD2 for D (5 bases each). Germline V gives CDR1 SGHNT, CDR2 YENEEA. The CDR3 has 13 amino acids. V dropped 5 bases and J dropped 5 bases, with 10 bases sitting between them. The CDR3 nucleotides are TGTGCCAGCAGCGTAGGGGACGACAATGAGCAGTTCTTC. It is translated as CASSVGDDNEQFF.

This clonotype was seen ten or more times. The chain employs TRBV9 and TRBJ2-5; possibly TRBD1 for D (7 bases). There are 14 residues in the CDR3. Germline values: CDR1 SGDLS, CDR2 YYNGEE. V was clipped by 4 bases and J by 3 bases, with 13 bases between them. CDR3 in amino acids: CASSPSRGEETQYF. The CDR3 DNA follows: TGTGCCAGCAGCCCTAGCAGGGGGGAAGAGACCCAGTACTTC.

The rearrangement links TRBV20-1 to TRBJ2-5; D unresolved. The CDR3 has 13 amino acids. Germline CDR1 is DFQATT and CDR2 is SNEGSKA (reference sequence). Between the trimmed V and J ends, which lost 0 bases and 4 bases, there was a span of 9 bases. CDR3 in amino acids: CSARDEKGETQYF. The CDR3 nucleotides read TGCAGTGCTAGAGATGAAAAGGGAGAGACCCAGTACTTC.

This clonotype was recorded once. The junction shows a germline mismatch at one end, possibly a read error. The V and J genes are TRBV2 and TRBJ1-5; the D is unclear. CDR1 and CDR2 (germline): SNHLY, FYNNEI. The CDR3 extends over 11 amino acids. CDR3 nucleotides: TGTGCCGGCAGCTTTGGCCAGCCCCAGCATTTT. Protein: CAGSFGQPQHF. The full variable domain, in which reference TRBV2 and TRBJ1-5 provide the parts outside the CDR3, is EPEVTQTPSHQVTQMGQEVILRCVPISNHLYFYWYRQILGQKVEFLVSFYNNEISEKSEIFDDQFSVERPDGSNFTLKIRSTKLEDSAMYFCAGSFGQPQHFGDGTRLSIL.